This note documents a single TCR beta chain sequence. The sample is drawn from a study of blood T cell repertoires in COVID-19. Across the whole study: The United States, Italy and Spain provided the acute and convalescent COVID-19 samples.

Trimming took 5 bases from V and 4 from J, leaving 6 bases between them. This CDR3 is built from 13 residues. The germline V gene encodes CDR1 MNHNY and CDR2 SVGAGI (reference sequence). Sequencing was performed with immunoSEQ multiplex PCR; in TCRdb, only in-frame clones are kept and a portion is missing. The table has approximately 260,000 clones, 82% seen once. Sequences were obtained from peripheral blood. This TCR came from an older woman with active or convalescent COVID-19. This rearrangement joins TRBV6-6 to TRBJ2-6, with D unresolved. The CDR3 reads CASSPAGANVLTF. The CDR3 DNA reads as TGTGCCAGCAGTCCAGCGGGGGCCAACGTCCTGACTTTC.